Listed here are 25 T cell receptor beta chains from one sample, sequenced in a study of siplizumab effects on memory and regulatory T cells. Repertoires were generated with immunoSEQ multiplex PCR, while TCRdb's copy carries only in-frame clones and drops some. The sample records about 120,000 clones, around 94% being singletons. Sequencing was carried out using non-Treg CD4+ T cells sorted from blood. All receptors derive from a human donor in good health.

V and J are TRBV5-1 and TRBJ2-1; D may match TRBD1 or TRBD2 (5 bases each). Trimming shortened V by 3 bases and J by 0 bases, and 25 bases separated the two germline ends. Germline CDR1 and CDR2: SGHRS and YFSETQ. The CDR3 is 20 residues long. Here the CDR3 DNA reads TGCGCCAGCAGCTCAAACTTTCGGGACGCTTTTCGAAGCTCCTACAATGAGCAGTTCTTC. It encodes CASSSNFRDAFRSSYNEQFF.

The chain's CDR3 is CASSLLTALLSTDTQYF. CDR3 sequence (DNA): TGCGCCAGCAGCTTGCTTACAGCCCTACTAAGCACAGATACGCAGTATTTT. This rearrangement joins TRBV5-1 to TRBJ2-3; no firm D call. CDR3 length: 17 amino acids. Trimming stripped 1 base from V and 0 bases from J, with 15 bases between. Per the germline V gene, CDR1 is SGHRS and CDR2 is YFSETQ.

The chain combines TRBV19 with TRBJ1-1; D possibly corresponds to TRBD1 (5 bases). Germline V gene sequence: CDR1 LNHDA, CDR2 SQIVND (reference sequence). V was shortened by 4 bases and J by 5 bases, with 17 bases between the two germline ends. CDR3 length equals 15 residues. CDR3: CASSKEGLGLTEAFF. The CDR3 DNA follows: TGTGCCAGTAGTAAGGAGGGGCTCGGTCTTACTGAAGCTTTCTTT.

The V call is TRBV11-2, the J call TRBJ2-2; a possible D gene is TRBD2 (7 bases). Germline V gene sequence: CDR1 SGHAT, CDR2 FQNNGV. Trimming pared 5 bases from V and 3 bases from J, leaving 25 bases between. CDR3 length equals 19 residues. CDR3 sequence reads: CASSPLPRGAGGYTGELFF. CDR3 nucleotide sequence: TGTGCCAGCAGCCCCCTCCCTCGGGGGGCTGGAGGCTACACCGGGGAGCTGTTTTTT.

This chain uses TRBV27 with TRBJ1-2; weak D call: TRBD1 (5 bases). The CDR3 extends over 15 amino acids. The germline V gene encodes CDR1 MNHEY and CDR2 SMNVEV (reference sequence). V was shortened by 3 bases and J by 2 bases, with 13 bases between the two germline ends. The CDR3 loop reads CASSFTGRTNYGYTF. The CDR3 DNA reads TGTGCCAGCAGTTTTACGGGACGGACCAACTATGGCTACACCTTC.

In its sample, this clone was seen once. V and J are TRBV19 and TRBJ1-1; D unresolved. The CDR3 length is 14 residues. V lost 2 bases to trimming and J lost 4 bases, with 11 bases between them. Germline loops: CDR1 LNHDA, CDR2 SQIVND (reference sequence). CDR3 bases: TGTGCCAGTAGTATAAGCGGTAAGGGCACTGAAGCTTTCTTT. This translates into CASSISGKGTEAFF.

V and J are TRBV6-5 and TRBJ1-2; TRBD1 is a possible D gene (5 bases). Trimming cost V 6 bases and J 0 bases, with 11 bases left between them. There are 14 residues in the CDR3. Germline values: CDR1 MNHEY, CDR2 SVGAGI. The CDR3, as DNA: TGTGCCAGCAGCCCACAGGCTTCTAACTATGGCTACACCTTC. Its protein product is CASSPQASNYGYTF.

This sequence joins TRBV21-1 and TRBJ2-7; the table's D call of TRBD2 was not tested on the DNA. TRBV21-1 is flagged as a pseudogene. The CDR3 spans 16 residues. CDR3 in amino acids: CASSICAGHPSYEQYF. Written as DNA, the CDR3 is TGTGCCAGCAGCATATGTGCGGGGCACCCCTCCTACGAGCAGTACTTC.

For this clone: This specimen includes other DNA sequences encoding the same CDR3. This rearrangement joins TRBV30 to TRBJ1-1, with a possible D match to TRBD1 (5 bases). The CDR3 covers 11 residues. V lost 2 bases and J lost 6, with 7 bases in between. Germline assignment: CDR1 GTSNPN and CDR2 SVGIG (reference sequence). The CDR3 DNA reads TGTGCCTGGAGTCAGGGTCCTGAAGCTTTCTTT. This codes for CAWSQGPEAFF.

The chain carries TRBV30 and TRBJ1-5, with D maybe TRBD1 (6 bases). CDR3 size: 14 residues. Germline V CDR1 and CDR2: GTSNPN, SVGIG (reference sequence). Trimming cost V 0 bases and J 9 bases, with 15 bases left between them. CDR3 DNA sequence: TGTGCCTGGAGTGTAACAGACAGGCCAAGGCCCCAGCATTTT. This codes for CAWSVTDRPRPQHF.

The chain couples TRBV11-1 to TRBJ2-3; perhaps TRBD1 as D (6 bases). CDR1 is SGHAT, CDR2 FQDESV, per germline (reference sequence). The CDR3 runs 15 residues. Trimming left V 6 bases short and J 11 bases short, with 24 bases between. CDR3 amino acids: CASRSNRVGFYVQYF. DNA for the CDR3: TGTGCCAGCAGGTCGAACAGGGTAGGATTTTATGTGCAGTATTTT.

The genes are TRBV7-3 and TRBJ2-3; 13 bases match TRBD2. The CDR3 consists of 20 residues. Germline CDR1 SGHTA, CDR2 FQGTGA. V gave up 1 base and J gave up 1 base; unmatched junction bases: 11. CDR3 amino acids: CASSLKARGLAGSGTDTQYF. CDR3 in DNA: TGTGCCAGCAGCTTAAAAGCCCGGGGACTAGCGGGGAGCGGCACAGATACGCAGTATTTT. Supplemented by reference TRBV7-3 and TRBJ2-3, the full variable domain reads GAGVSQTPSNKVTEKGKYVELRCDPISGHTALYWYRQSLGQGPEFLIYFQGTGAADDSGLPNDRFFAVRPEGSVSTLKIQRTERGDSAVYLCASSLKARGLAGSGTDTQYFGPGTRLTVL.

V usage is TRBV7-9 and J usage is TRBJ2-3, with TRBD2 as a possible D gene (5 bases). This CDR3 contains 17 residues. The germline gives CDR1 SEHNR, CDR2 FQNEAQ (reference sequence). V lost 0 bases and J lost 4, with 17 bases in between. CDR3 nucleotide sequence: TGTGCCAGCAGCTTAGCGGAGGCCCGTTACTTTTCAGATACGCAGTATTTT. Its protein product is CASSLAEARYFSDTQYF.

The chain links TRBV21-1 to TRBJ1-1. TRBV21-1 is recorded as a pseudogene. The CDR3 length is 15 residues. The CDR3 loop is CAGSGRNLMNTEAFF. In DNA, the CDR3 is TGTGCCGGCAGCGGACGGAATCTCATGAACACTGAAGCTTTCTTT.

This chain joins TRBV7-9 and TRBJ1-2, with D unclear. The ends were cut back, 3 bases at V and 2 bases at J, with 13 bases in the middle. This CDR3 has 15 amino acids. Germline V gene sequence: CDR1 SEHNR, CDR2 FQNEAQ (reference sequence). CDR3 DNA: TGTGCCAGCAGCTTGTCACCGGGCGGGAACTATGGCTACACCTTC. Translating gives CASSLSPGGNYGYTF.

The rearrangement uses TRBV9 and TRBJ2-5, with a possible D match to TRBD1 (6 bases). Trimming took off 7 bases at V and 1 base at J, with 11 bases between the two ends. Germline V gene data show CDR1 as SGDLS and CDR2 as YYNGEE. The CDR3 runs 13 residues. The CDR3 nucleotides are TGTGCCAGCGCCCGCAGGGGCCAAGAGACCCAGTACTTC. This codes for CASARRGQETQYF.

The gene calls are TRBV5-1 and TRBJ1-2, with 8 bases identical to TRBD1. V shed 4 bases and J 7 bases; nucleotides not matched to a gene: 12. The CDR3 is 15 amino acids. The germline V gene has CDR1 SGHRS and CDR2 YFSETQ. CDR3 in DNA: TGCGCCAGCAGCATCTCCGGGACAGGTAACGTTGGCTACACCTTC. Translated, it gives CASSISGTGNVGYTF.

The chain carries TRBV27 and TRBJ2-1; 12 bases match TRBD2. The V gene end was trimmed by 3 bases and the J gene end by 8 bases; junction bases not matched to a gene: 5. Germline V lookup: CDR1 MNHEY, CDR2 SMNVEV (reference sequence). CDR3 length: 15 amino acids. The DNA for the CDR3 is TGTGCCAGCAGTTTTCTAGCGGGGGGGCGGGATGAGCAGTTCTTC. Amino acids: CASSFLAGGRDEQFF.

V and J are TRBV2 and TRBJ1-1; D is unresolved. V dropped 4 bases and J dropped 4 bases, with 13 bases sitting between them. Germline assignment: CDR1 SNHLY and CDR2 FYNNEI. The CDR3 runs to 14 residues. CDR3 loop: CASSANGGSTEAFF. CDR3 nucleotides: TGTGCCAGCAGTGCCAATGGCGGCTCCACTGAAGCTTTCTTT.

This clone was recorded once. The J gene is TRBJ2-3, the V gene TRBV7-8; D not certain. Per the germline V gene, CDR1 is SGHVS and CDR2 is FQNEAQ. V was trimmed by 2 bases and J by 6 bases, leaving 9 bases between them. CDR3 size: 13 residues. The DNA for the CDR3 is TGTGCCAGCAGCTTAAGAGACTTCGATACGCAGTATTTT. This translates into CASSLRDFDTQYF.

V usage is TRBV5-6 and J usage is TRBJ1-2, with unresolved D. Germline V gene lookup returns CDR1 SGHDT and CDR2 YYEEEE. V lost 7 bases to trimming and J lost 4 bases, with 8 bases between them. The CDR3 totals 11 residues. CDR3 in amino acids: CASGSFYGYTF. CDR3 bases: TGTGCCAGCGGATCGTTCTATGGCTACACCTTC.

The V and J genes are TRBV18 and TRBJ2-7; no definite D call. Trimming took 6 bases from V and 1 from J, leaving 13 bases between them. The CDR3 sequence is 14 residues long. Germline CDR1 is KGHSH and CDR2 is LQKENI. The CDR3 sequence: CASSFRQESYEQYF. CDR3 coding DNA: TGTGCCAGCTCCTTCCGACAAGAATCCTACGAGCAGTACTTC.

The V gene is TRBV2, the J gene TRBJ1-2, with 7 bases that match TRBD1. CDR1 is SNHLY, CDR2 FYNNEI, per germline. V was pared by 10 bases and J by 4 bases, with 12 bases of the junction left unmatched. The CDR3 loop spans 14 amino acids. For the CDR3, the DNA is TGTGCCACCTCCCGAGGACAGGTGACCTATGGCTACACCTTC. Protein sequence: CATSRGQVTYGYTF. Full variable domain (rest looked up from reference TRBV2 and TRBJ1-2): EPEVTQTPSHQVTQMGQEVILRCVPISNHLYFYWYRQILGQKVEFLVSFYNNEISEKSEIFDDQFSVERPDGSNFTLKIRSTKLEDSAMYFCATSRGQVTYGYTFGSGTRLTVV.

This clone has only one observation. CDR3 sequence: CASSVSGLENQPQHF. DNA of the CDR3: TGTGCCAGCAGTGTTTCGGGCCTAGAAAATCAGCCCCAGCATTTT. The rearrangement joins TRBV6-1 to TRBJ1-5, with D unclear. From germline, CDR1 is MNHNS and CDR2 SASEGT. The CDR3 sequence is 15 residues long. V lost 4 bases to trimming and J lost 4 bases, with 14 bases between them.

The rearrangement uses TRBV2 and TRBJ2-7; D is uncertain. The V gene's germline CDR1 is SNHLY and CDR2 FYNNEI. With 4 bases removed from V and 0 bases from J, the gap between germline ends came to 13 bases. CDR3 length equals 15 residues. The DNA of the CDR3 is TGTGCCAGCAGTGCCCTTCAAAGGAGCTCCTACGAGCAGTACTTC. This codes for CASSALQRSSYEQYF.